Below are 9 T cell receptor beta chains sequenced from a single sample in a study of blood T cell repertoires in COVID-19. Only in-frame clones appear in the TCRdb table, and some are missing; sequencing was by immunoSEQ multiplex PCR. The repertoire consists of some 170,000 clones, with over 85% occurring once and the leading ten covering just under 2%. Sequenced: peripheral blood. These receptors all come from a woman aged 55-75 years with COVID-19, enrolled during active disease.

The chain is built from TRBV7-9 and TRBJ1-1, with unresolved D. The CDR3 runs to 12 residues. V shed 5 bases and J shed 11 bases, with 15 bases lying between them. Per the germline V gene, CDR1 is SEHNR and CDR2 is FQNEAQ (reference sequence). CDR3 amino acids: CASSPENSKAFF. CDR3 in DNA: TGTGCCAGCAGCCCGGAGAACTCAAAGGCTTTCTTT.

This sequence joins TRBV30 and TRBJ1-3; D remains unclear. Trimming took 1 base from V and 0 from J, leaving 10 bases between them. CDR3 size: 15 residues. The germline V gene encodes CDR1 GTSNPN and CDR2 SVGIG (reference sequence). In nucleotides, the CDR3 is TGTGCCTGGAGTGGTTTTCTAAGCTCTGGAAACACCATATATTTT. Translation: CAWSGFLSSGNTIYF.

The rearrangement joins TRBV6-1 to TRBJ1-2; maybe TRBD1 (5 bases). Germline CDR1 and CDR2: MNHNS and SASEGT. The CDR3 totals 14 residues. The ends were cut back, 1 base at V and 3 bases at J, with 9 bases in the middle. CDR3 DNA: TGTGCCAGCAGTGAAGGGGGACTGGACTATGGCTACACCTTC. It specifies CASSEGGLDYGYTF.

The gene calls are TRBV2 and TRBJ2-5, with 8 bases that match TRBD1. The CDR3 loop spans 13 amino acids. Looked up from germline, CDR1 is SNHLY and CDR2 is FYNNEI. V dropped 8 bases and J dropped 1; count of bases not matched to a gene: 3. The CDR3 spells CASGQGPQETQYF. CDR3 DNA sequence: TGTGCCAGCGGACAGGGACCCCAAGAGACCCAGTACTTC.

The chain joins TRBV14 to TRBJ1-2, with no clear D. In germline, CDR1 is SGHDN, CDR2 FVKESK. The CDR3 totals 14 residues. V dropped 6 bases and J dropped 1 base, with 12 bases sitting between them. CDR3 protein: CASSLTVDNYGYTF. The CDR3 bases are TGTGCCAGCAGTCTCACAGTTGATAACTATGGCTACACCTTC.

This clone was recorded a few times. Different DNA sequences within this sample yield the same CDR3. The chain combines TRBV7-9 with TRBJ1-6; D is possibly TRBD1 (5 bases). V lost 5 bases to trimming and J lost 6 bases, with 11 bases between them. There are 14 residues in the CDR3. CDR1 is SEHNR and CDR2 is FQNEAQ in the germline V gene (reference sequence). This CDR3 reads CASSQGQGNSPLHF. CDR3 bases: TGTGCCAGCAGCCAAGGGCAGGGTAATTCACCCCTCCACTTT. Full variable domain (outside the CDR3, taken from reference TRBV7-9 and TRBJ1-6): DTGVSQNPRHKITKRGQNVTFRCDPISEHNRLYWYRQTLGQGPEFLTYFQNEAQLEKSRLLSDRFSAERPKGSFSTLEIQRTEQGDSAMYLCASSQGQGNSPLHFGNGTRLTVT.

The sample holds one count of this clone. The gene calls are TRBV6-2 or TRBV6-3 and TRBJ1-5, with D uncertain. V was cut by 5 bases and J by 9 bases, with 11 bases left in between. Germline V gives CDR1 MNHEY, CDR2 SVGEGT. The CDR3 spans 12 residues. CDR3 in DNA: TGTGCCAGCAGTCTTACGGGTTGGCCCCAGCATTTT. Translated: CASSLTGWPQHF.

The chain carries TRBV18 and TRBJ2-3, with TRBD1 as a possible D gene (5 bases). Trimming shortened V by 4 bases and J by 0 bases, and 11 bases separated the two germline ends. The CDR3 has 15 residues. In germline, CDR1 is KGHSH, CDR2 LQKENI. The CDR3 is CASSRKQASTDTQYF. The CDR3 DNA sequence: TGTGCCAGCTCACGGAAACAGGCTAGCACAGATACGCAGTATTTT.

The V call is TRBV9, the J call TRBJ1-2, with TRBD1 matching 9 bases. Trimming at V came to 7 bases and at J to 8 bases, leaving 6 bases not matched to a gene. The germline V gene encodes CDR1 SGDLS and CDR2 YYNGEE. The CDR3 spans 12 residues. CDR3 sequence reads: CASYNRGLGYTF. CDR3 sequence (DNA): TGTGCCAGCTACAACAGGGGGCTAGGCTACACCTTC.